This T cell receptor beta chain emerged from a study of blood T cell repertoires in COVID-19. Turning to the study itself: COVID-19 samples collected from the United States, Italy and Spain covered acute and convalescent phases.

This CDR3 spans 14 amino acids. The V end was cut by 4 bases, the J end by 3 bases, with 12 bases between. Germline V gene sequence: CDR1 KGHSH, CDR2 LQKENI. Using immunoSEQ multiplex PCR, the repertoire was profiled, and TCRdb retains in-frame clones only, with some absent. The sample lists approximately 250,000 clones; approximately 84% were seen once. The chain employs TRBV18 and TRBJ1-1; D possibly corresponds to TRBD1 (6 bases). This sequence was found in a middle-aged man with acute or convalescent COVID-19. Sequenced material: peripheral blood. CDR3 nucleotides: TGTGCCAGCTCACAGGGGGAAGTGGACACTGAAGCTTTCTTT. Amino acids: CASSQGEVDTEAFF.